The source of this T cell receptor beta chain is a study of Graves' ophthalmopathy and Graves' hyperthyroidism. In its sample, this clonotype was seen many times. The CDR3 end shows no conserved phenylalanine or tryptophan, and so a read error is likely. The limits of the CDR3 on the DNA are not certain, so only TCRdb's listed CDR3 is given. Germline V lookup: CDR1 ENHRY, CDR2 SYGVKD. The CDR3 adds up to 11 amino acids, both ends counted. Amplified material comprised TCR beta CDR3 regions derived from RNA transcripts. RT-PCR was first run with HTBI primers, then multiplex PCR in a second round. TCRdb re-analysed the multiplex PCR reads in MiXCR, keeping a single row per CDR3 protein. Counted here are around 1.1 million distinct CDR3 sequences, about two fifths occurring once; the ten biggest clones make up around 10%.

The chain employs TRBV10-3 and TRBJ1-6; TRBD1, as called in the table, went unchecked against the DNA. Source material: peripheral blood or thyroid tissue (not recorded which). This clonotype was obtained from an adult man with Graves' hyperthyroidism. CDR3 sequence: CARPPGQGAPL.